A selection of T cell receptor beta chains follows, all from one sample in a study of blood T cells in healthy people across ages. TCRdb called the 5' RACE reads again in MiXCR, with one record for every CDR3 protein. The table lists about 580,000 distinct CDR3 sequences, around 48% of them singletons. The sequencing sample was made of blood. These receptors all come from an older man in good health. Both conserved end residues are part of each CDR3. D genes are given only for firm matches. Clone size appears in some rows only: once, few, many, or a class for an expanded clone.

j_call clone_size d_call v_call cdr3_aa cdr3_nt
TRBJ2-7 - TRBD1 TRBV18 CASSPTRQGKNEQYF TGTGCCAGCTCACCAACGAGACAGGGGAAAAACGAGCAGTACTTC
TRBJ2-1 - - TRBV2 CASSVIYNEQFF TGTGCCAGCAGCGTTATATACAATGAGCAGTTCTTC
TRBJ1-2 - - TRBV20-1 CSAPSAPRLDGYTF TGCAGTGCTCCGAGCGCCCCTAGGCTAGATGGCTACACCTTC
TRBJ2-5 many - TRBV6-5 CASSGRAGETQYF TGTGCCAGCAGTGGCAGGGCTGGAGAGACCCAGTACTTC
TRBJ2-4 once - TRBV29-1 CSVVAPLAKNIQYF TGCAGCGTTGTTGCGCCTCTAGCCAAAAACATTCAGTACTTC
TRBJ2-2 few - TRBV24-1 CATRDQNTGELFF TGTGCCACCCGAGACCAAAACACCGGGGAGCTGTTTTTT
TRBJ2-3 few - TRBV20-1 CSARGPADTQYF TGCAGTGCTAGGGGGCCGGCAGATACGCAGTATTTT
TRBJ2-3 - - TRBV29-1 CSVDWPDSLLTDTQYF TGCAGCGTCGATTGGCCGGACTCACTACTCACAGATACGCAGTATTTT
TRBJ2-5 - - TRBV9 CASSVDIQETQYF TGTGCCAGCAGCGTTGACATTCAAGAGACCCAGTACTTC
TRBJ1-2 - - TRBV3-1 CASSQGPGEVGYTF TGTGCCAGCAGCCAAGGTCCAGGGGAGGTCGGCTACACCTTC
TRBJ2-5 few - TRBV29-1 CSVDRGNQETQYF TGCAGCGTTGACAGGGGCAATCAAGAGACCCAGTACTTC
TRBJ2-5 few - TRBV28 CASIPVGFQETQYF TGTGCCAGCATCCCCGTCGGGTTCCAAGAGACCCAGTACTTC
TRBJ1-2 many TRBD1 TRBV6-6 CASSLDRGNGYTF TGTGCCAGCAGTTTGGACAGGGGGAATGGCTACACCTTC
TRBJ2-7 - TRBD2 TRBV27 CASGGLAVYEQYF TGTGCCAGCGGGGGACTAGCAGTTTACGAGCAGTACTTC
TRBJ2-7 - TRBD1 TRBV5-4 CASSPGTGGASTYEQYF TGTGCCAGCAGCCCCGGGACAGGGGGCGCATCAACCTACGAGCAGTACTTC
TRBJ2-3 few - TRBV7-2 CASSSAERTQYF TGTGCCAGCAGCTCTGCGGAGAGAACGCAGTATTTT
TRBJ2-7 - TRBD1 TRBV29-1 CSANRGAGQYF TGCAGCGCAAACAGGGGGGCAGGGCAGTACTTC
TRBJ1-5 - TRBD1 TRBV6-2/TRBV6-3 CASSLGTGRGQPQHF TGTGCCAGCAGTCTCGGGACAGGACGTGGACAGCCCCAGCATTTT